This T cell receptor (beta chain) was profiled in a study of OX40 agonist ivuxolimab in advanced cancers. Background on the study: Dosing consisted of intravenous ivuxolimab at 0.01 to 10 mg/kg every 2 weeks.

For this clone: No antigen is known for it.

Sequencing used immunoSEQ multiplex PCR; TCRdb keeps in-frame clones, though not all of them. This sample has about 83,000 clones, with less than 90% found just once. Patients with autoimmune history or systemic immunosuppression were excluded. The CDR3 has 15 residues. V dropped 2 bases and J dropped 7 bases, with 18 bases sitting between them. The germline gives CDR1 LGHNA, CDR2 YNFKEQ. Findings of the study overall: Blood T cells, both CD4+ and CD8+, expanded clonally by week 6 at 0.1 to 3.0 mg/kg.

The specimen comprised CD4+ or CD8+ T cells sorted from blood, sampled in a trial of the OX40 agonist ivuxolimab. The chain joins TRBV4-2 to TRBJ2-7; D tentatively fits TRBD1 or TRBD2 (5 bases each). This receptor was taken from an adult with an advanced solid tumor such as melanoma, head and neck, liver or kidney cancer. The CDR3 sequence: CASSQTGTAGGEQYF. The CDR3 nucleotides are TGTGCCAGCAGCCAAACCGGGACCGCGGGTGGTGAGCAGTACTTC.